Listed below are T cell receptor beta chains from one sample, sequenced in a study of cytomegalovirus exposure and HLA in healthy donors. The method was immunoSEQ multiplex PCR; TCRdb's version includes in-frame clones alone and lacks a portion of them. The sample consists of around 200,000 clones, 70% to 85% of them appearing once. Sequenced material: PBMCs. These receptors all come from a woman younger than 45 in good health and CMV-seropositive. Both conserved end residues are trimmed from each CDR3. Clone size is given for some rows only: seen once, a few or many times, or a class if the clone is expanded.

V	size	J	CDR3
TRBV6-5	few	TRBJ2-1	ASSRLAHNEQF
TRBV7-2	.	TRBJ2-3	ASSKWTSTTDTQY
TRBV9	.	TRBJ2-1	ASSASAGGEQF
TRBV5-1	.	TRBJ2-3	ASSLLAGGRTDTQY
TRBV25-1	.	TRBJ2-7	ASSESLGRGVSYEQY
TRBV4-1	.	TRBJ1-5	ASSQVGASNQPQH
TRBV7-8	.	TRBJ2-5	ASSEKTGKQETQY
TRBV5-1	.	TRBJ1-1	ASSLLQGVNTEAF
TRBV4-3	.	TRBJ1-4	ASSQLVPGGMGEKLF
TRBV27	.	TRBJ2-2	ASSLSYSNTGELF
TRBV5-1	.	TRBJ2-5	ASSPAGTGRKETQY
TRBV18	.	TRBJ2-1	ASYRGSSYNEQF
TRBV11-2	once	TRBJ2-4	ASSTGGLKNIQY
TRBV4-3	few	TRBJ1-6	ASSQVEGPLH
TRBV5-5	.	TRBJ2-7	ASSLTGGYEQY